This T cell receptor beta chain was recorded in a study of Ad26.COV2.S vaccination and SARS-CoV-2 variants. Study at large: Among those in the COV1001 Ad26.COV2.S trial arm was the donor. Ad26.COV2.S shots went into the muscle once or twice, 56 days apart.

The V end was cut by 0 bases, the J end by 7 bases, with 12 bases between. The germline V gene has CDR1 LGHNT and CDR2 FRNRAP. The length of the CDR3 is 14 residues. Some clones are missing from TCRdb's copy, which holds only in-frame ones; the method was immunoSEQ multiplex PCR. The repertoire holds about 330,000 clones, with roughly 90% as singletons. Stated treatment: over 15 received Ad26.COV2.S at low or high dose, single or two shots; about five received placebo; per-sample allocation not given. Sampling happened 63 days after the first vaccine or placebo injection. A Boston adult aged 18-55 years was the donor.

V gene TRBV12-5 combines with J gene TRBJ1-2, with D unresolved. Source: peripheral blood, taken in a trial of Ad26.COV2.S vaccine versus placebo. The receptor was derived from a person between 18 and 65 years old who received the Ad26.COV2.S COVID-19 vaccine or a placebo. As DNA, the CDR3 is TGTGCTAGTGGTTTGGTACCGGGGTTAAGTGGCTACACCTTC. This encodes CASGLVPGLSGYTF.